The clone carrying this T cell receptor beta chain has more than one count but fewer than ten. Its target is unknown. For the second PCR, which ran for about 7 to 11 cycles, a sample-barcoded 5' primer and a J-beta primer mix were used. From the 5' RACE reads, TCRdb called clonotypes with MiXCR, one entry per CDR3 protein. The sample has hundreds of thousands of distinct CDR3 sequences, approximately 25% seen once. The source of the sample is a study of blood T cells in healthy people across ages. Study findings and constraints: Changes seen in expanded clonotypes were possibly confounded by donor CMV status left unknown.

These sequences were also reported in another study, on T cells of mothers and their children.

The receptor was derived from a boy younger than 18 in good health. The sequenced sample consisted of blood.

The CDR3 DNA sequence: TGTGCCAGCAGTTCCCCAGCGGGAGGGCCGGGGGAGCAGTACTTC. Translating gives CASSSPAGGPGEQYF. The chain uses TRBV28 and TRBJ2-7; 10 bases are shared with TRBD2. Germline V gene sequence: CDR1 MDHEN, CDR2 SYDVKM. This CDR3 is built from 15 residues. After removal of 4 bases from V and 7 bases from J, the junction contained 10 bases not matched to a gene.